The entry below gives a single T cell receptor (beta chain) sequence along with its context. The antigen is not known. The data stem from a study of cytomegalovirus exposure and HLA in healthy donors. Whole-study results and caveats: Researchers catalogued about 160 TCR beta chains as cytomegalovirus-associated. In a later analysis, compared with equally common non-associated chains, HLA-associated beta chains were more expanded.

Germline V lookup: CDR1 SGHDN, CDR2 FVKESK. The CDR3 loop spans 14 amino acids. The V and J ends lost 6 bases and 0 bases, in that order; junction bases with no gene match: 4. When sampled, the donors appeared nominally healthy, though they likely had unrecorded immune exposures. The PCR ran on 60 Vbeta and 13 Jbeta primers. The method was immunoSEQ multiplex PCR; TCRdb's version includes in-frame clones alone and lacks a portion of them. Altogether roughly 130,000 clones are present, roughly three quarters being singletons, with the ten largest covering roughly 2%. This sequence originates from a man aged 18 to 29 in good health and CMV-seronegative. Sample: PBMCs. The rearrangement links TRBV14 to TRBJ1-2, with 7 bases identical to TRBD1. CDR3 nucleotides: TGTGCCAGCAGTCCTGGGACAGCTAACTATGGCTACACCTTC. Amino acid sequence: CASSPGTANYGYTF. Together with reference TRBV14 and TRBJ1-2, the CDR3 gives the full variable domain: EAGVTQFPSHSVIEKGQTVTLRCDPISGHDNLYWYRRVMGKEIKFLLHFVKESKQDESGMPNNRFLAERTGGTYSTLKVQPAELEDSGVYFCASSPGTANYGYTFGSGTRLTVV.